This T cell receptor beta chain was sequenced in a study of T cell repertoires in cytomegalovirus infection. This clonotype was counted a few times. What it recognizes is unknown. The CDR3 totals 16 residues. With V trimmed by 4 bases and J by 9 bases, 9 bases remained unmatched. Germline loops: CDR1 LGHNA, CDR2 YSLEER. TCRdb re-called the reads through MiXCR, storing one row per CDR3 protein. The data hold approximately 76,000 distinct CDR3 sequences, with around 42% observed a single time. The chain joins TRBV4-3 to TRBJ1-6, with 10 bases that match TRBD1. The sequences come from CD8+ T cells from cultured PBMCs, collected from culture after CMV antigen stimulation. The sequence derives from a human donor in good health (CMV status not recorded). Some clones in this sample may be carry-over from other donors' samples. The CDR3 sequence: CASSLWEGTGASPLHF. The CDR3 nucleotides are TGCGCCAGCAGCCTTTGGGAAGGGACAGGGGCTTCACCCCTCCACTTT.